These 5 T cell receptor beta chains were all obtained from the same sample, sequenced in a study of blood T cell repertoires in COVID-19. TCRdb keeps only in-frame clones here, not all; method: immunoSEQ multiplex PCR. Found here are over 250,000 clones, 75% to 90% of them singletons; the top ten hold 6% to 8%. The sequenced sample consisted of peripheral blood. The receptors derive from a woman aged 50 to 60 with COVID-19, enrolled during active disease.

This clone occurred once. V is TRBV11-3 and J is TRBJ1-2; D remains ambiguous. Germline V gene lookup returns CDR1 SGHNT and CDR2 YENEEA. The CDR3 runs 13 residues. Trimming stripped 2 bases from V and 7 bases from J, with 11 bases between. CDR3 nucleotides: TGTGCCAGCAGCTTAAGGCCCGAGGGTGGCTACACCTTC. Encoded protein: CASSLRPEGGYTF. Using reference TRBV11-3 and TRBJ1-2 for the parts outside the CDR3, the full variable domain is EAGVVQSPRYKIIEKKQPVAFWCNPISGHNTLYWYLQNLGQGPELLIRYENEEAVDDSQLPKDRFSAERLKGVDSTLKIQPAELGDSAVYLCASSLRPEGGYTFGSGTRLTVV.

CDR3 residues: CASSLGLPGGETQYF. In DNA form, the CDR3 reads TGTGCCAGCAGTCTAGGGTTACCGGGGGGGGAGACCCAGTACTTC. The chain joins TRBV25-1 to TRBJ2-5, with 8 bases that match TRBD2. In germline, CDR1 is MGHDK, CDR2 SYGVNS. V lost 5 bases to trimming and J lost 5 bases; unmatched junction nucleotides: 10. This CDR3 has 15 amino acids.

The rearrangement links TRBV4-2 to TRBJ2-2; a possible D gene is TRBD1 (5 bases). Germline V gene lookup returns CDR1 LGHNA and CDR2 YNFKEQ. This CDR3 contains 17 residues. Trimming shortened V by 0 bases and J by 6 bases, and 17 bases separated the two germline ends. CDR3 sequence reads: CASSQDLSRDMSGELFF. The DNA of the CDR3 is TGTGCCAGCAGCCAAGATCTATCCAGGGATATGTCCGGGGAGCTGTTTTTT.

The chain joins TRBV2 to TRBJ2-1; TRBD2 matches 8 bases. The CDR3 is 18 amino acids. The junction had 15 bases not matched to a gene; V was cut back by 5 bases and J by 3 bases. Germline V lookup: CDR1 SNHLY, CDR2 FYNNEI. The CDR3 sequence: CASSRISPRAGVYNEQFF. The CDR3 DNA follows: TGTGCCAGCAGTCGTATCAGCCCCCGAGCGGGGGTCTACAATGAGCAGTTCTTC.

The chain uses TRBV27 and TRBJ2-2; D uncertain. Trimming left V 1 base short and J 2 bases short, with 5 bases between. Germline V gene data show CDR1 as MNHEY and CDR2 as SMNVEV (reference sequence). The CDR3 spans 14 residues. Here the CDR3 DNA reads TGTGCCAGCAGTTTATACATTAACACCGGGGAGCTGTTTTTT. Its translation is CASSLYINTGELFF.